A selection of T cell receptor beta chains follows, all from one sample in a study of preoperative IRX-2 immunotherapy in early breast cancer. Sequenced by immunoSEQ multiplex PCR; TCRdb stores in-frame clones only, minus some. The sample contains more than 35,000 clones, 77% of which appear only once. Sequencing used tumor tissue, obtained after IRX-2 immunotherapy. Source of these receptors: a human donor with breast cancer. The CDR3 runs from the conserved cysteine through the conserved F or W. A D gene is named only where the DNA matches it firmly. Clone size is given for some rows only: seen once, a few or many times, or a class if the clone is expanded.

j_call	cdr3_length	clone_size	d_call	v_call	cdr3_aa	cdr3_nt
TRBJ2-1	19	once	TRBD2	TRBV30	CAWNEGLAGRLRSYNEQFF	TGTGCCTGGAACGAGGGACTAGCGGGACGGCTTAGATCCTACAATGAGCAGTTCTTC
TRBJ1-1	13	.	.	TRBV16	CASSQTAKTEAFF	TGTGCCAGCAGCCAAACAGCGAAAACTGAAGCTTTCTTT
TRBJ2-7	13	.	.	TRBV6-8	CASSAGYSDEQYF	TGTGCCAGCAGTGCAGGGTATTCGGACGAGCAGTACTTC
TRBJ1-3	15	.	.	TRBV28	CASSRPGLSGNTIYF	TGTGCCAGCAGTCGTCCGGGGCTCTCTGGAAACACCATATATTTT
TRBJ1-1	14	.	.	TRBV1	CASSQGPQNTEAFF	TGCGCCAGCAGCCAAGGGCCCCAGAACACTGAAGCTTTCTTT
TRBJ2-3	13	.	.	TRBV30	CAWSPTDRDTQYF	TGTGCCTGGAGTCCTACAGATCGAGATACGCAGTATTTT
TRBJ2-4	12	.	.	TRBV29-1	CSVATDSSIQYF	TGCAGCGTTGCGACAGACTCCAGCATTCAGTACTTC
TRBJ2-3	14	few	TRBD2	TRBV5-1	CASYEGGSTDTQYF	TGCGCCAGCTATGAGGGAGGGAGCACAGATACGCAGTATTTT
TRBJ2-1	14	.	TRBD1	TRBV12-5	CASGTERSGGEQFF	TGTGCTAGTGGCACAGAAAGATCAGGGGGTGAGCAGTTCTTC
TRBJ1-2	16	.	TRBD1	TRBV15	CATSRGGGTGLNGYTF	TGTGCTACCAGCAGAGGGGGGGGGACAGGGCTGAATGGCTACACCTTC
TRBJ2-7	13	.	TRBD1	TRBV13	CASKRQGLYEQYF	TGTGCCAGCAAAAGACAGGGGCTCTACGAGCAGTACTTC
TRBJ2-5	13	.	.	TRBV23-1	CASSLEGAETQYF	TGCGCCAGCAGCTTGGAGGGTGCTGAGACCCAGTACTTC
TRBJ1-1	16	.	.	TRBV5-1	CASSPRQDGGSAEAFF	TGCGCCAGCAGTCCCCGACAGGACGGGGGAAGCGCTGAAGCTTTCTTT
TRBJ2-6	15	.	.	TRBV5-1	CASSLGGAGANVLTF	TGCGCCAGCAGCTTGGGGGGTGCTGGGGCCAACGTCCTGACTTTC
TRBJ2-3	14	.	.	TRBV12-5	CASSFGGTRDTQYF	TGTGCCAGTAGTTTCGGCGGTACTAGGGATACGCAGTATTTT
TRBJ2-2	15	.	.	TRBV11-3	CASSLIDRNTGELFF	TGTGCCAGCAGCCTAATCGACAGGAACACCGGGGAGCTGTTTTTT
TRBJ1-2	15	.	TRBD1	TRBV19	CASREGDRENYGYTF	TGTGCCAGTAGGGAAGGGGACAGGGAGAACTATGGCTACACCTTC
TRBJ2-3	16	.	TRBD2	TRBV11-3	CASSDPSGGSTDTQYF	TGTGCCAGCAGTGATCCTAGCGGGGGTAGCACAGATACGCAGTATTTT
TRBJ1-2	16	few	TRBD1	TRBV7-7	CASSLSPGTANYGYTF	TGTGCCAGCAGCTTATCCCCCGGGACAGCTAACTATGGCTACACCTTC
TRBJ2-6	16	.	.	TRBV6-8	CAISPGGLTGANVLTF	TGTGCCATCAGTCCCGGTGGGCTGACTGGGGCCAACGTCCTGACTTTC
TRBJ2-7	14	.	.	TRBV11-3	CASSFGQVSYEQYF	TGTGCCAGCAGCTTCGGGCAGGTTTCCTACGAGCAGTACTTC